The 17 T cell receptor beta chains below come from one sample, sequenced in a study of CXCR3-negative and CXCR3-positive naive CD8 T cells. The TRB libraries of cDNA were built by UMI-labeled 5' RACE. TCRdb reprocessed the 5' RACE reads and stores each CDR3 protein as one record, lacking DNA. The sample table includes about 38,000 distinct CDR3 sequences. The sequencing sample was made of memory CD8+ T cells from blood. Every receptor here comes from a human donor in good health. Some clones in this sample may be carry-over from other donors' samples.

V gene TRBV7-9 combines with J gene TRBJ2-1; TCRdb picks TRBD2, but there is no DNA to check that call. Germline V gene data show CDR1 as SEHNR and CDR2 as FQNEAQ (reference sequence). This CDR3 has 17 amino acids. Here the CDR3 reads CASSPEPPSGRYNEQFF.

The chain combines TRBV29-1 with TRBJ1-1; TCRdb calls TRBD1, which cannot be checked without DNA. Germline assignment: CDR1 SQVTM and CDR2 ANQGSEA. The CDR3 contains 13 residues. The CDR3 loop is CSVPTGGNTEAFF. The variable domain in full, with the rest retrieved from reference TRBV29-1 and TRBJ1-1, is SAVISQKPSRDICQRGTSLTIQCQVDSQVTMMFWYRQQPGQSLTLIATANQGSEATYESGFVIDKFPISRPNLTFSTLTVSNMSPEDSSIYLCSVPTGGNTEAFFGQGTRLTVV.

The chain is built from TRBV6-5 and TRBJ2-7; TCRdb's D gene call, TRBD1, goes unchecked for lack of DNA. The germline V gene encodes CDR1 MNHEY and CDR2 SVGAGI. The CDR3 is 16 residues long. CDR3 protein: CASSYLPGQGSHEQYF.

The chain's CDR3 is CASSTRLDRGPTGELFF. The gene calls are TRBV7-7 and TRBJ2-2; TCRdb reports TRBD1, a call that lacks DNA to check it against. Per the germline V gene, CDR1 is SSHAT and CDR2 is FNYEAQ (reference sequence). The CDR3 has 17 amino acids.

The chain is built from TRBV12-3 or TRBV12-4 and TRBJ2-7; the TRBD2 assignment by TCRdb is unverifiable without DNA. CDR3 length: 15 amino acids. The CDR3 region is CASSPEPGLSYEQYF.

CDR3 region: CSARILQDLIYGYTF. The chain links TRBV20-1 to TRBJ1-2; TCRdb outputs TRBD1, but without DNA this stays unchecked. From germline, CDR1 is DFQATT and CDR2 SNEGSKA (reference sequence). The CDR3 consists of 15 residues.

The V and J genes are TRBV6-5 and TRBJ1-2; TCRdb returns TRBD1, unconfirmable since there is no DNA. The germline V gene encodes CDR1 MNHEY and CDR2 SVGAGI. This CDR3 region has 17 residues. The chain's CDR3 is CASSSGSGTGYGYGYTF.

V usage is TRBV12-3 or TRBV12-4 and J usage is TRBJ2-7. This CDR3 is built from 14 residues. The CDR3 sequence: CASNPNGRAYEQYF.

This CDR3 reads CASSLSQSEQYF. V and J are TRBV12-3 or TRBV12-4 and TRBJ2-7. This CDR3 is built from 12 residues.

The genes are TRBV6-2 or TRBV6-3 and TRBJ2-7. The CDR3 sequence is 14 residues long. CDR1 is MNHEY and CDR2 is SVGEGT in the germline V gene. CDR3: CASSYSDSSYEQYF.

The chain couples TRBV6-2 or TRBV6-3 to TRBJ2-3. Germline values: CDR1 MNHEY, CDR2 SVGEGT. The CDR3 has 15 amino acids. The CDR3 sequence: CASSWLAEGTDTQYF.

The chain links TRBV28 to TRBJ1-2; the D gene TCRdb calls, TRBD1, cannot be checked with no DNA. The germline CDR1 and CDR2 sequences are MDHEN and SYDVKM. CDR3 length equals 14 residues. CDR3 protein: CASSFRGPRYGYTF.

The rearrangement links TRBV29-1 to TRBJ2-7; the D call of TRBD1 rests on TCRdb alone, since no DNA is present to check it. Germline CDR1 is SQVTM and CDR2 is ANQGSEA. This CDR3 spans 14 amino acids. CDR3 protein: CSVVGGGHSYEQYF.

The chain's CDR3 is CSARDYEGQGPTGPQETQYF. The chain couples TRBV20-1 to TRBJ2-5; TCRdb proposes TRBD1, but this gene call is untestable without DNA. This CDR3 contains 20 residues. CDR1 and CDR2 from the germline V gene are DFQATT and SNEGSKA (reference sequence).

The chain combines TRBV12-3 or TRBV12-4 with TRBJ2-1; TCRdb's assignment of TRBD2 cannot be checked, as there is no DNA. This CDR3 spans 11 amino acids. This chain's CDR3 is CASSFGTSWFF.

This chain uses TRBV7-6 with TRBJ2-7; TCRdb indicates TRBD1, and absent DNA this call remains unverified. Germline CDR1 reads SGHVS; CDR2 reads FNYEAQ. The length of the CDR3 is 14 residues. The CDR3 loop reads CASSPGQGADEQYF.

The rearrangement links TRBV11-2 to TRBJ2-1; no DNA is available, so the TRBD2 call from TCRdb remains unchecked. There are 17 residues in the CDR3. Looked up from germline, CDR1 is SGHAT and CDR2 is FQNNGV. The CDR3 spells CASSLALAGDSYNEQFF.